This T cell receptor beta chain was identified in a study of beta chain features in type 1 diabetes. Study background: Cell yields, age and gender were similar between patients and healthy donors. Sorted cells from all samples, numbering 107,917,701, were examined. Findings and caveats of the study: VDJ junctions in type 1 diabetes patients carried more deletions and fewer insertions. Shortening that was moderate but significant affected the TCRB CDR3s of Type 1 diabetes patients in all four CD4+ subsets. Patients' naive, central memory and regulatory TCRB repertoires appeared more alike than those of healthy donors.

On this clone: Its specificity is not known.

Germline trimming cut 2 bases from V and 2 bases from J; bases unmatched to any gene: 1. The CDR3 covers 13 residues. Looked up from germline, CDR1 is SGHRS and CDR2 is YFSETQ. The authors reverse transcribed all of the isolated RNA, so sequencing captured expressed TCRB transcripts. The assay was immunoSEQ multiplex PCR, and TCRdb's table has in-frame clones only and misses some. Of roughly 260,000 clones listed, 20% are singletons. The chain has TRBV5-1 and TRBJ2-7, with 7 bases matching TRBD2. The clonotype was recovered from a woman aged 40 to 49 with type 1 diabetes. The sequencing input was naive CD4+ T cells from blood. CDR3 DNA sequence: TGCGCCAGCAGCTTCAGCGGGACCTACGAGCAGTACTTC. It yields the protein CASSFSGTYEQYF.